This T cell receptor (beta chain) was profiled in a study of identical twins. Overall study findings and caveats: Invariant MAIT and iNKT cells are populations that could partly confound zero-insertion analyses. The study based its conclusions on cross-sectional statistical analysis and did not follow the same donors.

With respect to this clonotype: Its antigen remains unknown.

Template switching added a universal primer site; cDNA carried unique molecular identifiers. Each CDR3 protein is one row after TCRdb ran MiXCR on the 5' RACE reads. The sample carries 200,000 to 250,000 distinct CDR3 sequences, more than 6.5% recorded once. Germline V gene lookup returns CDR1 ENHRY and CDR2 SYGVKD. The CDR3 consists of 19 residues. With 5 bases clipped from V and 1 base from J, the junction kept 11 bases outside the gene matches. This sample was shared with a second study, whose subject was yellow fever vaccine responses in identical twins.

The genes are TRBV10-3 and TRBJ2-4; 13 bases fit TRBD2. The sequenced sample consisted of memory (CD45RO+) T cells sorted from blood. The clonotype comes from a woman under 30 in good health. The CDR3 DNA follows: TGTGCCATCAGTAATGGACTAGCGGGGGTCTCTGAGGCCAAAAACATTCAGTACTTC. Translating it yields CAISNGLAGVSEAKNIQYF.